This entry is about one T cell receptor (beta chain). What it binds is unknown. Repertoires were generated with immunoSEQ multiplex PCR, while TCRdb's copy carries only in-frame clones and drops some. The profile shows approximately 2,000,000 clones, about 90% of them singletons. This record comes from a study of shared clonotypes between healthy human individuals. Study-level results: Across a few donors, naive CD4 shared 4.5% to 6%, naive CD8 over 3%, memory CD4 2.3%, memory CD8 over 0.3%. The study found lower generation probabilities in non-shared clonotypes than in those shared by all four donors.

The CDR3 is made up of 14 amino acids. Trimming cost V 8 bases and J 3 bases, with 17 bases left between them. CDR1 is LNHDA, CDR2 SQIVND, per germline (reference sequence). V usage is TRBV19 and J usage is TRBJ2-7, with D tentatively TRBD1 (7 bases). The receptor was isolated from a young man in good health. Some clones in this sample may be carry-over from other donors' samples. The sequenced sample was naive CD4+ T cells from PBMCs. This sample's subset: CD45RA+ positively selected. CDR3 amino acids: CASATGGTDYEQYF. In DNA, the CDR3 is TGTGCCAGTGCCACTGGGGGGACAGACTACGAGCAGTACTTC.